The text below deals with one TCR beta chain. The antigen remains unidentified. These data come from a study of T cell repertoires in cytomegalovirus infection. Overall study: It can be stated that public TCR beta signatures indicated CMV infection as well as a matching HLA type.

In TCRdb, the reads were re-called with MiXCR into one record per CDR3 protein. The sample yields a few hundred thousand distinct CDR3 sequences, around 35% seen once. Regarding the study as a whole: Ex vivo, HLA-C-restricted CMV-specific TCR beta clonotypes prevailed over the rest of the response.

This CDR3 has 13 residues. Deletions cut 3 bases from V and 6 bases from J, with 8 bases between. The specimen was cultured PBMCs, collected from culture after CMV antigen stimulation. The chain employs TRBV12-3 or TRBV12-4 and TRBJ2-2; D remains unclear. The TCR originated in a human donor in good health (CMV status not recorded). Some clones in this sample may be carry-over from other donors' samples. CDR3 nucleotide sequence: TGTGCCAGCAGTTTTAGCACCCCCGGGGAGCTGTTTTTT. Translation: CASSFSTPGELFF.